Below, 25 T cell receptor beta chains from the same sample are listed, as sequenced in a study of T cell repertoires in cytomegalovirus infection. Their specific antigens are unknown. TCRdb redid the calling of the reads with MiXCR, one entry per CDR3 protein. The data show hundreds of thousands of distinct CDR3 sequences, about 33% seen once. Specimen: cultured PBMCs, collected from culture after CMV antigen stimulation. These receptors all come from a human donor in good health (CMV status not recorded). Some clones in this sample may be carry-over from other donors' samples.

V and J are TRBV6-2 or TRBV6-3 and TRBJ2-7; D is perhaps TRBD2 (5 bases). V was trimmed by 11 bases and J by 5 bases, leaving 19 bases between them. The germline V gene has CDR1 MNHEY and CDR2 SVGEGT. This CDR3 has 13 amino acids. CDR3 loop: CAARGGGGDEQYV. CDR3 bases: TGTGCCGCCCGAGGAGGAGGTGGAGACGAGCAGTACGTC.

About this clonotype itself: At one end, the junction sequence differs from germline, possibly due to a read error. The chain has TRBV6-2 or TRBV6-3 and TRBJ2-1; a possible D gene is TRBD2 (6 bases). CDR3 length equals 17 residues. The germline V gene has CDR1 MNHEY and CDR2 SVGEGT. The CDR3 DNA reads as TGTGCCAGCAGTTTGCGCGGGACTCGGAGCTCCTACAATGAGCAGTCCTTC. Amino acids: CASSLRGTRSSYNEQSF.

As to this clonotype: The junction does not match germline at one end; this may be a read error. V and J are TRBV28 and TRBJ2-5; D is possibly TRBD1 (5 bases). Germline lookup yields CDR1 MDHEN and CDR2 SYDVKM. The CDR3 length is 11 residues. The CDR3 DNA sequence: TGTGCCAGCAGCAACCTCAGGGTCTGGTTCTTC. Protein: CASSNLRVWFF.

The chain combines TRBV19 with TRBJ1-4, with 7 bases lining up with TRBD1. The CDR3 covers 14 residues. Germline V CDR1 and CDR2: LNHDA, SQIVND (reference sequence). The V gene end was trimmed by 6 bases and the J gene end by 7 bases; junction bases not matched to a gene: 8. CDR3 nucleotides: TGTGCCAGTAGGCCGACAGGGTATAGTGAAAAACTGTTTTTT. Amino acid sequence: CASRPTGYSEKLFF.

A few counts support this clonotype. V is TRBV6-5 and J is TRBJ2-7, with D perhaps matching TRBD1 or TRBD2 (6 bases each). CDR1 is MNHEY and CDR2 is SVGAGI in the germline V gene. The CDR3 length is 13 residues. V lost 6 bases, J lost 0 bases, and 9 bases lay in between. CDR3 sequence: CASREGGSYEQYV. CDR3 DNA: TGTGCCAGCAGGGAGGGGGGCTCCTACGAGCAGTACGTC.

The rearrangement uses TRBV5-4 and TRBJ2-3, with 9 nucleotides matching TRBD2. V lost 1 base and J lost 1; bases outside the gene matches: 4. Germline CDR1 reads SGHNT; CDR2 reads YYREEE (reference sequence). CDR3 length equals 16 residues. In DNA form, the CDR3 reads TGTGCCAGCAGCTTGCGAGCGGGAGGACGCACAGATACGCAGTATTTT. Its protein product is CASSLRAGGRTDTQYF.

The genes are TRBV7-2 and TRBJ1-5; possibly TRBD1 for D (6 bases). CDR3 length: 15 amino acids. Germline CDR1 and CDR2: SGHTA and FQGNSA. The V end lost 5 bases, the J end lost 7 bases, and 18 bases lay between the germline ends. The CDR3 spells CASSREGQQSQPQHF. Written as DNA, the CDR3 is TGTGCCAGCAGCCGCGAAGGACAGCAGTCCCAGCCCCAGCATTTT.

J is TRBJ2-1 and V is TRBV10-3; TRBD2 aligns across 11 bases. The germline V gene encodes CDR1 ENHRY and CDR2 SYGVKD. The CDR3 runs to 16 residues. Trimming took 5 bases from V and 10 from J; bases not matched to a gene: 13. CDR3 in amino acids: CAISNSPGLAAWEQFF. The CDR3 DNA reads TGTGCCATCAGTAACAGTCCGGGACTAGCGGCATGGGAGCAGTTCTTC.

The gene calls are TRBV20-1 and TRBJ1-4, with D possibly being TRBD1 (6 bases). V was clipped by 5 bases and J by 8 bases, with 15 bases between them. CDR1 is DFQATT and CDR2 is SNEGSKA in the germline V gene (reference sequence). There are 13 residues in the CDR3. The CDR3 region is CSAPRGGDEKLFF. The CDR3 DNA reads as TGCAGTGCTCCCCGTGGGGGCGACGAAAAACTGTTTTTT.

Only one count was recorded for this clonotype. The DNA is omitted, as the CDR3 cannot be located on it reliably, and the CDR3 follows TCRdb's listing. J is TRBJ1-3 and V is TRBV28. Germline loops: CDR1 MDHEN, CDR2 SYDVKM. The CDR3 comprises 16 residues, both ends counted. The CDR3 here is CASSSSGVGAGNTIYF.

CDR3 in amino acids: CASSQGLAGVADTQYF. CDR3 DNA sequence: TGCGCCAGCAGCCAAGGACTAGCGGGAGTAGCAGATACGCAGTATTTT. This chain links TRBV4-3 with TRBJ2-3; 12 nucleotides align to TRBD2. CDR1 LGHNA and CDR2 YSLEER come from the germline V gene. The V segment lost 1 base and the J segment 4 bases; nucleotides outside the gene matches: 3. CDR3 length: 16 residues.

This clonotype was seen repeatedly, ten times or more. This chain joins TRBV7-2 and TRBJ2-3, with D unresolved. V lost 7 bases to trimming and J lost 4 bases, with 18 bases between them. This CDR3 is 15 amino acids long. The germline CDR1 and CDR2 sequences are SGHTA and FQGNSA. The CDR3 coding sequence is TGTGCCAGCACACGGGTTTCTCAAAGGGCAGATACGCAGTATTTT. Protein product: CASTRVSQRADTQYF.

In its sample, this clonotype was seen a few times. This chain links TRBV12-3 or TRBV12-4 with TRBJ2-2; tentatively, D is TRBD2 (6 bases). V was trimmed by 3 bases and J by 5 bases, leaving 10 bases between them. This CDR3 has 14 residues. The CDR3 DNA follows: TGTGCCAGCAGTTTTCAGGAGGGAACCGGGGAGCTGTTTTTT. Translated: CASSFQEGTGELFF.

J is TRBJ1-5 and V is TRBV20-1, with D possibly matching TRBD1 (6 bases). There are 16 residues in the CDR3. CDR1 and CDR2 (germline): DFQATT, SNEGSKA (reference sequence). Trimming left V 0 bases short and J 2 bases short, with 14 bases between. DNA for the CDR3: TGCAGTGCTAGAGATGTCAGGGGCGCGGGCAATCAGCCCCAGCATTTT. This encodes CSARDVRGAGNQPQHF.

This sequence joins TRBV9 and TRBJ2-3, with 7 bases lining up with TRBD1. The CDR3 covers 16 residues. Germline assignment: CDR1 SGDLS and CDR2 YYNGEE. Trimming at V came to 0 bases and at J to 1 base, leaving 5 bases not matched to a gene. The CDR3 here is CASSVGIGTGTDTQYF. The DNA of the CDR3 is TGTGCCAGCAGCGTAGGGATTGGGACAGGCACAGATACGCAGTATTTT.

The chain has TRBV7-6 and TRBJ1-1; 9 bases agree with TRBD1. Germline assignment: CDR1 SGHVS and CDR2 FNYEAQ. V was pared by 5 bases and J by 10 bases, with 14 bases of the junction left unmatched. The CDR3 contains 15 residues. The CDR3 region is CASSPAAGTGSRAFF. The CDR3 DNA follows: TGTGCCAGCAGCCCCGCAGCCGGGACAGGGTCAAGAGCTTTCTTT.

The genes are TRBV12-3 or TRBV12-4 and TRBJ2-7; TRBD1 is a possible D gene (5 bases). The CDR3 is 14 residues long. Deletions cut 0 bases from V and 4 bases from J, with 10 bases between. The CDR3 spells CASSLATVGYEQYF. CDR3 sequence (DNA): TGTGCCAGCAGTTTAGCGACAGTGGGTTACGAGCAGTACTTC.

The chain is built from TRBV6-5 and TRBJ2-1; 10 nucleotides align to TRBD2. Trimming took 4 bases from V and 3 from J; bases not matched to a gene: 3. The CDR3 consists of 15 residues. Germline CDR1 MNHEY, CDR2 SVGAGI. The CDR3 coding sequence is TGTGCCAGCAGTTCACAGCGGGAGGGCTACAATGAGCAGTTCTTC. It yields the protein CASSSQREGYNEQFF.

The rearrangement uses TRBV18 and TRBJ2-5; D might be TRBD1 or TRBD2, each matching 5 bases. From germline, CDR1 is KGHSH and CDR2 LQKENI. The V and J ends lost 6 bases and 0 bases respectively, with 11 bases between them. This CDR3 is built from 14 residues. CDR3 sequence reads: CASSPGTDQETQYF. Written as DNA, the CDR3 is TGTGCCAGCTCGCCCGGGACGGACCAAGAGACCCAGTACTTC.

This chain connects TRBV12-3 or TRBV12-4 to TRBJ1-1; D remains ambiguous. The CDR3 has 13 amino acids. The ends were cut back, 7 bases at V and 1 base at J, with 10 bases in the middle. The CDR3 loop reads CASILDRNTEAFF. The CDR3 bases are TGTGCCAGCATCCTAGACCGGAACACTGAAGCTTTCTTT.

The V and J genes are TRBV28 and TRBJ2-7; no clear D gene. From germline, CDR1 is MDHEN and CDR2 SYDVKM. V was trimmed by 8 bases and J by 7 bases, leaving 12 bases between them. This CDR3 contains 11 residues. CDR3 sequence reads: CASGSTWEQYF. In DNA, the CDR3 is TGTGCCAGCGGCTCCACCTGGGAGCAGTACTTC. Based on the CDR3 plus reference TRBV28 and TRBJ2-7, the full variable domain is DVKVTQSSRYLVKRTGEKVFLECVQDMDHENMFWYRQDPGLGLRLIYFSYDVKMKEKGDIPEGYSVSREKKERFSLILESASTNQTSMYLCASGSTWEQYFGPGTRLTVT.

The chain uses TRBV20-1 and TRBJ2-1, with D unresolved. V was shortened by 3 bases and J by 0 bases, with 9 bases between the two germline ends. CDR3 length: 14 amino acids. CDR1 and CDR2 from the germline V gene are DFQATT and SNEGSKA (reference sequence). CDR3 DNA sequence: TGCAGTGCTAGTCCCGCTAGCTCCTACAATGAGCAGTTCTTC. It translates to CSASPASSYNEQFF.

The chain joins TRBV29-1 to TRBJ2-1; 14 positions agree with TRBD2. This CDR3 region has 18 residues. Germline CDR1 SQVTM, CDR2 ANQGSEA. CDR3 sequence: CSILRLAGGPGGDNEQFF. The CDR3 nucleotides are TGCAGTATCCTCCGACTAGCGGGAGGGCCTGGGGGGGACAATGAGCAGTTCTTC.

This clonotype came up once. The genes are TRBV6-5 and TRBJ2-7; 10 nucleotides line up with TRBD2. There are 16 residues in the CDR3. Unmatched junction bases numbered 5, after V lost 0 bases and J lost 3 bases. CDR1 and CDR2 from the germline V gene are MNHEY and SVGAGI. CDR3 loop: CASSYSRTSGVYEQYF. CDR3 DNA: TGTGCCAGCAGTTACTCGAGAACTAGCGGGGTCTACGAGCAGTACTTC.

Only a few counts were recorded for this clonotype. The rearrangement links TRBV7-9 to TRBJ2-1; D remains unclear. V lost 8 bases and J lost 6, with 8 bases in between. Germline V gene lookup returns CDR1 SEHNR and CDR2 FQNEAQ (reference sequence). This CDR3 is 11 amino acids long. In nucleotides, the CDR3 is TGTGCCAGCGATTGGCGCAATGAGCAGTTCTTC. Translated, it gives CASDWRNEQFF.